Listed below are T cell receptor beta chains from one sample, sequenced in a study of OX40 agonist ivuxolimab in advanced cancers. Measured with immunoSEQ multiplex PCR; TCRdb has only the in-frame clones, and not every one. Of approximately 130,000 clones in the sample, more than 85% are singletons; the top ten hold roughly 1%. The starting material was CD4+ or CD8+ T cells sorted from blood, obtained in a trial of the OX40 agonist ivuxolimab. The receptors were gathered from an adult with an advanced solid tumor such as melanoma, head and neck, liver or kidney cancer. Each CDR3 is given with its conserved first and last residue. A D gene is named only where the DNA matches it firmly. The size entry is marked missing in some rows and otherwise reads once, few, many or a size class.

size: -
V: TRBV6-6
D: -
length: 14
J: TRBJ1-1
DNA: TGTGCCAGCAGCAGCCATACAGGGCTCACTGAAGCTTTCTTT
CDR3: CASSSHTGLTEAFF

size: -
V: TRBV6-5
D: -
length: 15
J: TRBJ1-5
DNA: TGTGCCAGCAGTCGGACCCGTCAGGGAAATCAGCCCCAGCATTTT
CDR3: CASSRTRQGNQPQHF

size: -
V: TRBV21-1
D: -
length: 13
J: TRBJ2-7
DNA: TGTGCCAGCAGCAAAGTTAACCAGGTCGGACAGTACTTC
CDR3: CASSKVNQVGQYF

size: -
V: TRBV18
D: -
length: 12
J: TRBJ2-7
DNA: TGTGCCAGCTCCCTCGGATCCTACGAGCAGTACTTC
CDR3: CASSLGSYEQYF

size: -
V: TRBV7-6
D: -
length: 15
J: TRBJ1-6
DNA: TGTGCCAGCAGCTTTACGGGGAACTGGGATTCACCCCTCCACTTT
CDR3: CASSFTGNWDSPLHF

size: -
V: TRBV5-5
D: TRBD2
length: 15
J: TRBJ2-1
DNA: TGTGCCAGCAGCCGTAGCGGGGGGGTATACAATGAGCAGTTCTTC
CDR3: CASSRSGGVYNEQFF

size: -
V: TRBV11-2
D: -
length: 17
J: TRBJ1-5
DNA: TGTGCCAGCAGCTCCGACAGGTCTGGTGGGGGCAATCAGCCCCAGCATTTT
CDR3: CASSSDRSGGGNQPQHF

size: -
V: TRBV11-2
D: -
length: 12
J: TRBJ2-5
DNA: TGTGCCAGCAGCTTAGATAAAGAGACCCAGTACTTC
CDR3: CASSLDKETQYF

size: -
V: TRBV5-1
D: TRBD2
length: 16
J: TRBJ2-5
DNA: TGCGCCAGCAGCTTGGAACCAGCGGGAGGGCAAGAGACCCAGTACTTC
CDR3: CASSLEPAGGQETQYF

size: -
V: TRBV7-9
D: -
length: 13
J: TRBJ1-1
DNA: TGTGCCAGCAGCTCTGACATGAACACTGAAGCTTTCTTT
CDR3: CASSSDMNTEAFF

size: -
V: TRBV6-5
D: TRBD2
length: 13
J: TRBJ2-2
DNA: TGTGCCAGCAACCCCGGGGGGGGCGGGGAGCTGTTTTTT
CDR3: CASNPGGGGELFF

size: -
V: TRBV6-1
D: -
length: 15
J: TRBJ1-2
DNA: TGTGCCAGCAGTGATGGGGCCTCACCCCCGAGTGGCTACACCTTC
CDR3: CASSDGASPPSGYTF

size: once
V: TRBV5-6
D: -
length: 15
J: TRBJ2-7
DNA: TGTGCCAGCAGCTTCAATCCCAGGGGTGCCGACGAGCAGTACTTC
CDR3: CASSFNPRGADEQYF

size: few
V: TRBV20-1
D: -
length: 11
J: TRBJ1-4
DNA: TGCAGTGCTGGAACGAGAGAAAAACTGTTTTTT
CDR3: CSAGTREKLFF

size: -
V: TRBV7-3
D: -
length: 15
J: TRBJ2-4
DNA: TGTGCCAGCAGCTTAGATGGATCTCGCAAAAACATTCAGTACTTC
CDR3: CASSLDGSRKNIQYF

size: -
V: TRBV19
D: -
length: 15
J: TRBJ1-2
DNA: TGTGCCAGTAGTATACGACAGCCAAGGAGTTATGGCTACACCTTC
CDR3: CASSIRQPRSYGYTF

size: -
V: TRBV9
D: TRBD2
length: 16
J: TRBJ2-5
DNA: TGTGCCAGCAGCGTAGATCCTAGCGGGGGGTTGTTGACCCAGTACTTC
CDR3: CASSVDPSGGLLTQYF

size: -
V: TRBV7-9
D: -
length: 16
J: TRBJ1-2
DNA: TGTGCCAGCAGCCCAGGTGGTACGGGGACCAACTATGGCTACACCTTC
CDR3: CASSPGGTGTNYGYTF

size: -
V: TRBV4-2
D: -
length: 18
J: TRBJ2-7
DNA: TGTGCCAGCAGCCAAGTACGGGGTTCCCACTCGGGATCCTACGAGCAGTACTTC
CDR3: CASSQVRGSHSGSYEQYF

size: -
V: TRBV9
D: TRBD1
length: 18
J: TRBJ1-2
DNA: TGTGCCAGCAGCGTAGCCCAAGGTAGGACAGGGATTAACTATGGCTACACCTTC
CDR3: CASSVAQGRTGINYGYTF

size: -
V: TRBV10-3
D: -
length: 14
J: TRBJ2-3
DNA: TGTGCCATCAGTGAGGAGGGGTCCACAGATACGCAGTATTTT
CDR3: CAISEEGSTDTQYF

size: -
V: TRBV20-1
D: TRBD1
length: 11
J: TRBJ2-1
DNA: TGCAGTCCGGGACAGAGGAATGAGCAGTTCTTC
CDR3: CSPGQRNEQFF

size: -
V: TRBV10-3
D: -
length: 14
J: TRBJ2-7
DNA: TGTGCCATCAGGCATACAGGGAATCCCTACGAGCAGTACTTC
CDR3: CAIRHTGNPYEQYF

size: -
V: TRBV2
D: -
length: 14
J: TRBJ2-7
DNA: TGTGCCCTAAGGGGGGGTGGCCCAAAGTACGAGCAGTACTTC
CDR3: CALRGGGPKYEQYF

size: -
V: TRBV4-1
D: -
length: 14
J: TRBJ1-5
DNA: TGCGCCAGCAGCCAAGATGCCGGGCCCCAGCCCCAGCATTTT
CDR3: CASSQDAGPQPQHF

size: -
V: TRBV5-5
D: -
length: 14
J: TRBJ1-3
DNA: TGTGCCAGCAGCTTGGCCGGGAGTGGAAACACCATATATTTT
CDR3: CASSLAGSGNTIYF

size: -
V: TRBV12-1
D: -
length: 15
J: TRBJ1-2
DNA: TGTGCCAGCTTACGCCGGGACAGGGGGTTGAGTGGCTACACCTTC
CDR3: CASLRRDRGLSGYTF

size: -
V: TRBV18
D: TRBD2
length: 17
J: TRBJ2-3
DNA: TGTGCCAGCTCTCGCCTGACTAGCGGGGTGAGCACAGATACGCAGTATTTT
CDR3: CASSRLTSGVSTDTQYF

size: -
V: TRBV9
D: -
length: 12
J: TRBJ1-2
DNA: TGTGCCAGCAGCGTAGCTGGGGATGGCTACACCTTC
CDR3: CASSVAGDGYTF

size: -
V: TRBV27
D: -
length: 14
J: TRBJ1-1
DNA: TGTGCCAGCAGCCTCTACAGGGAACGTGCTGAAGCTTTCTTT
CDR3: CASSLYRERAEAFF

size: -
V: TRBV11-3
D: -
length: 12
J: TRBJ2-7
DNA: TGTGCCAGCAGCCCGTGGGGGCCAGAGCAGTACTTC
CDR3: CASSPWGPEQYF

size: -
V: TRBV5-6
D: TRBD1
length: 12
J: TRBJ1-2
DNA: TGTGCCAGCAGCACGGACAGGATTGGCTACACCTTC
CDR3: CASSTDRIGYTF

size: -
V: TRBV9
D: -
length: 15
J: TRBJ1-5
DNA: TGTGCCAGCAGCGTAGACCCTCTCACCGATCAGCCCCAGCATTTT
CDR3: CASSVDPLTDQPQHF

size: -
V: TRBV5-8
D: TRBD1
length: 15
J: TRBJ2-1
DNA: TGTGCCAGCAGCTTCCAGGGGGCGTCCTACAATGAGCAGTTCTTC
CDR3: CASSFQGASYNEQFF

size: -
V: TRBV5-1
D: TRBD2
length: 17
J: TRBJ2-5
DNA: TGCGCCAGCAGCTTGGTCGGCGCTAGCGGGGGGGCGGAGACCCAGTACTTC
CDR3: CASSLVGASGGAETQYF

size: -
V: TRBV4-3
D: -
length: 15
J: TRBJ2-6
DNA: TGCGCCAGCAGCCTGGTGCCCTCTGGGGCCAACGTCCTGACTTTC
CDR3: CASSLVPSGANVLTF

size: -
V: TRBV7-2
D: TRBD2
length: 15
J: TRBJ2-7
DNA: TGTGCCAGCAGCTTAGAAACTAGCGGGGGATACGAGCAGTACTTC
CDR3: CASSLETSGGYEQYF

size: -
V: TRBV29-1
D: -
length: 14
J: TRBJ2-7
DNA: TGCAGCGTTGAGACGCGATCGGGCTCCTACGAGCAGTACTTC
CDR3: CSVETRSGSYEQYF

size: -
V: TRBV5-5
D: -
length: 14
J: TRBJ1-1
DNA: TGTGCCAACAGCTCCTTATACGCGAACACTGAAGCTTTCTTT
CDR3: CANSSLYANTEAFF

size: -
V: TRBV5-1
D: TRBD2
length: 16
J: TRBJ2-3
DNA: TGCGCCAGCAGTAGGGCGGCTAGCGGGGTGACAGATACGCAGTATTTT
CDR3: CASSRAASGVTDTQYF

size: -
V: TRBV5-4
D: TRBD2
length: 16
J: TRBJ2-5
DNA: TGTGCCAGCAGCTTGAATTGGGCGGGAGGGCAAGAGACCCAGTACTTC
CDR3: CASSLNWAGGQETQYF

size: -
V: TRBV7-6
D: -
length: 15
J: TRBJ2-7
DNA: TGTGCCAGCAGCTTACGTGGGGGGTCGGGCTACGAGCAGTACTTC
CDR3: CASSLRGGSGYEQYF

size: -
V: TRBV7-2
D: -
length: 15
J: TRBJ2-3
DNA: TGTGCCAGCAGCGTACAGGGAATAGGCACAGATACGCAGTATTTT
CDR3: CASSVQGIGTDTQYF

size: -
V: TRBV5-1
D: TRBD2
length: 14
J: TRBJ2-1
DNA: TGCGCCAGCAGCTTTCAGGCGGGGGAAGATGAGCAGTTCTTC
CDR3: CASSFQAGEDEQFF

size: -
V: TRBV7-2
D: -
length: 14
J: TRBJ1-1
DNA: TGTGCCAGCAGCTTAGATATCGGAGGCACTGAAGCTTTCTTT
CDR3: CASSLDIGGTEAFF

size: -
V: TRBV11-2
D: -
length: 15
J: TRBJ2-2
DNA: TGTGCCAGCAGCCCCGGGGGGCTGAACACCGGGGAGCTGTTTTTT
CDR3: CASSPGGLNTGELFF

size: -
V: TRBV6-5
D: -
length: 15
J: TRBJ2-1
DNA: TGTGCCAGCAGTTGGGACCGTACGACCCTCAATGAGCAGTTCTTC
CDR3: CASSWDRTTLNEQFF

size: -
V: TRBV28
D: -
length: 13
J: TRBJ1-1
DNA: TGTGCCAGCAGTTCCCCCACGAGCACTGAAGCTTTCTTT
CDR3: CASSSPTSTEAFF

size: -
V: TRBV10-3
D: TRBD2
length: 12
J: TRBJ2-1
DNA: TGTGCCACCACGGGGGGATACAATGAGCAGTTCTTC
CDR3: CATTGGYNEQFF

size: -
V: TRBV28
D: -
length: 14
J: TRBJ2-7
DNA: TGTGCCAGCAGTTTACGAAGGCGCCCCTACGAGCAGTACTTC
CDR3: CASSLRRRPYEQYF

size: -
V: TRBV4-3
D: -
length: 15
J: TRBJ2-7
DNA: TGCGCCAGCAGCCAAGATTGGGGTAGGGAGTACGAGCAGTACTTC
CDR3: CASSQDWGREYEQYF

size: -
V: TRBV6-5
D: -
length: 13
J: TRBJ2-7
DNA: TGTGCCAGCAGTACGGGACACCTCTACGAGCAGTACTTC
CDR3: CASSTGHLYEQYF

size: -
V: TRBV5-4
D: -
length: 17
J: TRBJ2-3
DNA: TGTGCCAGCAGCTTGGCACCCTTATCGGAGCTGGCAGATACGCAGTATTTT
CDR3: CASSLAPLSELADTQYF

size: -
V: TRBV20-1
D: -
length: 11
J: TRBJ2-3
DNA: TGCAGTGCTAGACTGATTTATACGCAGTATTTT
CDR3: CSARLIYTQYF

size: -
V: TRBV29-1
D: -
length: 10
J: TRBJ1-1
DNA: TGCAGCGTTGGGGGAACTGAAGCTTTCTTT
CDR3: CSVGGTEAFF

size: -
V: TRBV19
D: -
length: 14
J: TRBJ2-5
DNA: TGTGCCAGCGGAGCCGGGACATCGGGCTCGACCCAGTACTTC
CDR3: CASGAGTSGSTQYF

size: -
V: TRBV5-6
D: -
length: 15
J: TRBJ1-4
DNA: TGTGCCAGCAGCTTGAGGAGCGGGCATAATGAAAAACTGTTTTTT
CDR3: CASSLRSGHNEKLFF

size: -
V: TRBV5-1
D: -
length: 14
J: TRBJ1-6
DNA: TGCGCCAGCAGCCCCGGGACGGTTAATTCACCCCTCCACTTT
CDR3: CASSPGTVNSPLHF

size: -
V: TRBV5-1
D: -
length: 11
J: TRBJ2-1
DNA: TGCGCCACGTACCCACAGGATGAGCAGTTCTTC
CDR3: CATYPQDEQFF

size: -
V: TRBV9
D: -
length: 17
J: TRBJ1-1
DNA: TGTGCCAGCAGCGTAGGGGGGACGGGAGGATTCGGGGCTGAAGCTTTCTTT
CDR3: CASSVGGTGGFGAEAFF